The subject of this entry is one T cell receptor beta chain. The table came from immunoSEQ multiplex PCR; TCRdb's copy has only in-frame clones and leaves some out. The table has around 150,000 clones, about 85% seen once. The J segment lost 4 bases and the V segment lost 5 bases, leaving 3 bases of the junction unmatched. The CDR3 totals 13 residues. These data are taken from a study of blood T cell repertoires in COVID-19. In the study overall: The analysed material was cDNA or gDNA that came from T cells, B-cell-depleted T cells, or PBMCs.

V usage is TRBV12-3 or TRBV12-4 and J usage is TRBJ2-3; 7 bases fit TRBD1. This TCR was recovered from a man aged 18 to 30 with acute or convalescent COVID-19. The material sequenced was peripheral blood. DNA of the CDR3: TGTGCCAGCAGTCAGACAGGGTCAGATACGCAGTATTTT. This encodes CASSQTGSDTQYF.